The TCR beta chain described here comes from a study of cytomegalovirus exposure and HLA in healthy donors. Whole-study results and caveats: Researchers had no immune exposure information except CMV serostatus available.

60 Vbeta and 13 Jbeta primers were used in PCR. Only in-frame clones appear in the TCRdb table, and some are missing; sequencing was by immunoSEQ multiplex PCR. The profile covers 160,000 or so clones, with 84% appearing a single time and around 1.9% taken by the ten largest. Germline lookup yields CDR1 MNHEY and CDR2 SMNVEV (reference sequence). The ends were cut back, 7 bases at V and 1 base at J, with 14 bases in the middle. The CDR3 is made up of 15 amino acids. On this clone itself: Its antigen remains unknown.

This receptor was identified in a man between 18 and 29 years old in good health and CMV-seronegative. The material sequenced was PBMCs. V usage is TRBV27 and J usage is TRBJ1-5; no clear D. The CDR3 protein is CASTRPLWSNQPQHF. CDR3 in DNA: TGTGCCAGCACCAGGCCTCTTTGGAGCAATCAGCCCCAGCATTTT.